This T cell receptor (beta chain) derives from a study of blood T cell repertoires in COVID-19. Germline assignment: CDR1 SGHRS and CDR2 YFSETQ. Losses at the gene ends were 2 bases for V and 4 bases for J; bases not matched to a gene: 5. The CDR3 totals 15 residues. Using immunoSEQ multiplex PCR, the repertoire was profiled, and TCRdb retains in-frame clones only, with some absent. The data hold 240,000 or so clones, with about 82% observed a single time. Input material: peripheral blood. V usage is TRBV5-1 and J usage is TRBJ2-1; the match to TRBD2 covers 8 bases. This sequence was found in a man older than 75 with acute or convalescent COVID-19. CDR3 nucleotides: TGCGCCAGCAGCTTCGGCGGGGGGTTTTACAATGAGCAGTTCTTC. Its translation: CASSFGGGFYNEQFF.